The 25 T cell receptor beta chains in this list originate from one sample, sequenced in a study of human thymus T cells. Resections were taken during corrective heart surgery, and the thymus tissue came from these. Using immunoSEQ multiplex PCR, the repertoire was profiled, and TCRdb retains in-frame clones only, with some absent. The sample records tens of thousands of clones, 85% to 95% being singletons. The sequenced sample was thymus tissue. The origin of the receptors is a girl younger than two with a congenital heart defect but otherwise immunologically healthy.

The chain recombines TRBV5-8 with TRBJ1-3, with D hard to call. The germline gives CDR1 SGHTS, CDR2 YDEGEE. The CDR3 has 17 amino acids. The V and J ends lost 1 base and 0 bases respectively, with 14 bases between them. The CDR3 reads CASSLRAASRSGNTIYF. DNA for the CDR3: TGTGCCAGCAGCTTGAGGGCGGCGAGCCGCTCTGGAAACACCATATATTTT.

This chain uses TRBV4-1 with TRBJ1-5; D not certain. The CDR3 is 15 residues long. The germline CDR1 and CDR2 sequences are MGHRA and YSYEKL. Trimming took off 1 base at V and 1 base at J, with 8 bases between the two ends. The CDR3 sequence: CASSQGRVSNQPQHF. The CDR3 DNA is TGCGCCAGCAGCCAAGGGAGGGTAAGCAATCAGCCCCAGCATTTT.

The chain carries TRBV7-6 and TRBJ2-7; D is unclear. Germline CDR1 and CDR2: SGHVS and FNYEAQ. Trimming cost V 7 bases and J 2 bases, with 12 bases left between them. CDR3 length: 13 residues. CDR3 in DNA: TGTGCCAGCACCTCCCGTGGGCCCTACGAGCAGTACTTC. This encodes CASTSRGPYEQYF.

The chain couples TRBV18 to TRBJ2-3, with 8 bases that match TRBD2. Trimming at V came to 3 bases and at J to 4 bases, leaving 3 bases not matched to a gene. Germline-derived CDR1 and CDR2 are KGHSH and LQKENI. This CDR3 comprises 14 residues. The CDR3 DNA follows: TGTGCCAGCTCACCCCGGGGGGGTGCAGATACGCAGTATTTT. This gives the protein CASSPRGGADTQYF.

The rearrangement uses TRBV28 and TRBJ2-1, with D maybe TRBD2 (5 bases). V lost 1 base and J 9 bases, leaving 16 bases between the germline ends. This CDR3 is built from 15 residues. The germline gives CDR1 MDHEN, CDR2 SYDVKM. The CDR3 sequence is CASSLYRDSRSEQFF. For the CDR3, the DNA is TGTGCCAGCAGTTTATATCGGGATTCGAGGAGTGAGCAGTTCTTC.

The chain is built from TRBV9 and TRBJ2-1; 11 positions match TRBD2. With 0 bases clipped from V and 5 bases from J, the junction kept 13 bases outside the gene matches. Germline V CDR1 and CDR2: SGDLS, YYNGEE. The CDR3 is 19 residues long. The CDR3 bases are TGTGCCAGCAGCGTAGGGCGTAGCGGGAGGGCCGGGGATAACAATGAGCAGTTCTTC. Translating gives CASSVGRSGRAGDNNEQFF.

J is TRBJ2-5 and V is TRBV5-1, with D perhaps TRBD1 (5 bases). The germline V and J ends were trimmed by 2 bases and 3 bases, with 8 bases remaining between them. Per the germline V gene, CDR1 is SGHRS and CDR2 is YFSETQ. The CDR3 is 13 residues long. The CDR3 bases are TGCGCCAGCAGCTTAGTCAGGGAAGAGACCCAGTACTTC. Protein sequence: CASSLVREETQYF. The full variable domain, in which reference TRBV5-1 and TRBJ2-5 provide the parts outside the CDR3, is KAGVTQTPRYLIKTRGQQVTLSCSPISGHRSVSWYQQTPGQGLQFLFEYFSETQRNKGNFPGRFSGRQFSNSRSEMNVSTLELGDSALYLCASSLVREETQYFGPGTRLLVL.

This chain joins TRBV11-3 and TRBJ2-7, with D possibly matching TRBD1 (6 bases). Germline CDR1 and CDR2: SGHNT and YENEEA. Trimming shortened V by 6 bases and J by 0 bases, and 9 bases separated the two germline ends. There are 13 residues in the CDR3. The CDR3 DNA follows: TGTGCCAGCAGTCTGGACAGCTCCTACGAGCAGTACTTC. Translating gives CASSLDSSYEQYF.

The J gene is TRBJ1-2, the V gene TRBV5-1; maybe TRBD1 (6 bases). Germline CDR1 is SGHRS and CDR2 is YFSETQ. V was trimmed by 3 bases and J by 2 bases, leaving 14 bases between them. The CDR3 runs 15 residues. CDR3 bases: TGCGCCAGCAGCTCTAACAGGGAGGAGAACTATGGCTACACCTTC. It is translated as CASSSNREENYGYTF.

This clone was seen only a few times. This chain connects TRBV7-9 to TRBJ2-2; 8 bases are shared with TRBD1. The junction had 2 bases not matched to a gene; V was cut back by 5 bases and J by 3 bases. The CDR3 spans 14 residues. Per the germline V gene, CDR1 is SEHNR and CDR2 is FQNEAQ (reference sequence). CDR3 DNA: TGTGCCAGCAGCCCGGACAGGGACACCGGGGAGCTGTTTTTT. Translation gives CASSPDRDTGELFF.

The V and J genes are TRBV5-1 and TRBJ2-3, with TRBD1 matching 7 bases. The CDR3 has 15 residues. Trimming cost V 2 bases and J 1 base; bases outside gene matches: 4. The germline V gene encodes CDR1 SGHRS and CDR2 YFSETQ. The CDR3 DNA is TGCGCCAGCAGCTTAGGACAGGACCGCACAGATACGCAGTATTTT. Translation gives CASSLGQDRTDTQYF.

V and J are TRBV29-1 and TRBJ1-2; 7 bases line up with TRBD1. J lost 4 bases, V lost 4 bases, and 12 bases had no gene match. Germline V gene sequence: CDR1 SQVTM, CDR2 ANQGSEA. This CDR3 has 15 residues. The CDR3 reads CSVGGPGQRTYGYTF. DNA for the CDR3: TGCAGCGTTGGGGGCCCGGGACAGCGTACCTATGGCTACACCTTC.

J is TRBJ1-3 and V is TRBV7-2; 7 bases line up with TRBD1. Germline V gives CDR1 SGHTA, CDR2 FQGNSA. With V trimmed by 5 bases and J by 2 bases, 15 bases remained unmatched. The CDR3 runs 18 residues. The CDR3 nucleotides are TGTGCCAGCAGCCCCAGGGGGGGGGAGGGGCTGGCTGGAAACACCATATATTTT. Its translation: CASSPRGGEGLAGNTIYF.

This chain uses TRBV19 with TRBJ2-1; 13 bases fit TRBD2. V lost 3 bases, J lost 0 bases, and 8 bases stayed unmatched. The CDR3 consists of 19 residues. The V gene's germline CDR1 is LNHDA and CDR2 SQIVND (reference sequence). CDR3 DNA: TGTGCCAGTAGTATCGACTCCGGGACTAGCGGGACCTCCTACAATGAGCAGTTCTTC. It encodes CASSIDSGTSGTSYNEQFF.

This chain connects TRBV18 to TRBJ2-7; 8 nucleotides align to TRBD1. From germline, CDR1 is KGHSH and CDR2 LQKENI. V gave up 2 bases and J gave up 3 bases; unmatched junction bases: 9. This CDR3 region has 16 residues. The DNA of the CDR3 is TGTGCCAGCTCACCAGATGGACAGGGCCCCTACTACGAGCAGTACTTC. Protein product: CASSPDGQGPYYEQYF.

The rearrangement uses TRBV6-1 and TRBJ1-2; 9 bases map to TRBD1. Trimming took 5 bases from V and 8 from J; bases not matched to a gene: 12. From germline, CDR1 is MNHNS and CDR2 SASEGT. CDR3 length equals 15 residues. For the CDR3, the DNA is TGTGCCAGCAGTTGCCTCCGGGACAGGGAGGGCGGCTACACCTTC. Encoded protein: CASSCLRDREGGYTF.

The J gene is TRBJ2-5, the V gene TRBV15; D uncertain. The germline V gene encodes CDR1 LNHNV and CDR2 YYDKDF (reference sequence). The length of the CDR3 is 14 residues. Trimming took off 5 bases at V and 5 bases at J, with 15 bases between the two ends. The DNA for the CDR3 is TGTGCCACCAGCCAATCGGGCCCCGGGGAGACCCAGTACTTC. This translates into CATSQSGPGETQYF.

This chain uses TRBV4-2 with TRBJ2-3; no reliable D call. Trimming shortened V by 3 bases and J by 2 bases, and 9 bases separated the two germline ends. CDR1 is LGHNA and CDR2 is YNFKEQ in the germline V gene. The CDR3 spans 14 residues. CDR3 sequence: CASSQDLYTDTQYF. CDR3 sequence (DNA): TGTGCCAGCAGCCAGGACCTTTACACAGATACGCAGTATTTT.

The chain has TRBV25-1 and TRBJ1-3, with TRBD1 as a possible D gene (5 bases). The CDR3 sequence is 16 residues long. Germline assignment: CDR1 MGHDK and CDR2 SYGVNS. Trimming left V 6 bases short and J 3 bases short, with 18 bases between. CDR3 amino acids: CASRGRGRTLGNTIYF. The DNA for the CDR3 is TGTGCCAGCAGGGGCCGGGGACGGACCCTTGGAAACACCATATATTTT.

A note on this clone: Compared with germline, one end of the junction differs, possibly owing to a read error. The chain couples TRBV7-7 to TRBJ2-2; 10 bases align to TRBD2. The germline CDR1 and CDR2 sequences are SSHAT and FNYEAQ (reference sequence). The length of the CDR3 is 18 residues. CDR3 region: CASSHGLAAIQNTGELFF. The CDR3, as DNA: TGTGCTAGCAGCCATGGACTAGCGGCAATTCAGAACACCGGGGAGCTGTTTTTT.

The chain joins TRBV7-9 to TRBJ2-3; 8 bases agree with TRBD2. Per the germline V gene, CDR1 is SEHNR and CDR2 is FQNEAQ (reference sequence). The CDR3 has 19 residues. The V gene end was trimmed by 4 bases and the J gene end by 5 bases; junction bases not matched to a gene: 20. The CDR3, as DNA: TGTGCCAGCAGCTCAGGCCGGGCCGATAGCGGGAATTTCGGAGATACGCAGTATTTT. Amino acids: CASSSGRADSGNFGDTQYF.

The V call is TRBV11-2, the J call TRBJ1-4; perhaps TRBD1 as D (5 bases). The CDR3 has 14 amino acids. Deletions cut 3 bases from V and 8 bases from J, with 13 bases between. Per the germline V gene, CDR1 is SGHAT and CDR2 is FQNNGV. CDR3 amino acids: CASSLVGLREKLFF. The CDR3 DNA is TGTGCCAGCAGCTTGGTGGGACTCCGGGAAAAACTGTTTTTT.

This chain joins TRBV9 and TRBJ2-5, with TRBD1 matching 7 bases. J gave up 1 base and V 4 bases, and 7 bases lay outside the gene matches. The CDR3 length is 15 residues. Germline CDR1 SGDLS, CDR2 YYNGEE. CDR3 protein: CASSPGTDIQETQYF. The DNA of the CDR3 is TGTGCCAGCAGCCCCGGGACAGACATCCAAGAGACCCAGTACTTC. The variable domain in full, with the rest retrieved from reference TRBV9 and TRBJ2-5, is DSGVTQTPKHLITATGQRVTLRCSPRSGDLSVYWYQQSLDQGLQFLIQYYNGEERAKGNILERFSAQQFPDLHSELNLSSLELGDSALYFCASSPGTDIQETQYFGPGTRLLVL.

The chain links TRBV7-3 to TRBJ2-1, with D possibly matching TRBD2 (5 bases). The V end was cut by 1 base, the J end by 14 bases, with 12 bases between. Per the germline V gene, CDR1 is SGHTA and CDR2 is FQGTGA. The CDR3 is 12 residues long. CDR3 amino acids: CASSLREGRKFF. Written as DNA, the CDR3 is TGTGCCAGCAGCTTAAGAGAGGGCCGGAAGTTCTTC.

The genes are TRBV4-3 and TRBJ1-1; perhaps TRBD1 as D (5 bases). V dropped 0 bases and J dropped 1 base, with 21 bases sitting between them. This CDR3 region has 19 residues. Germline V CDR1 and CDR2: LGHNA, YSLEER. The CDR3 DNA reads TGCGCCAGCAGCCAAGACCTCAATAGAATGTGGGGGAAGAACACTGAAGCTTTCTTT. Translating gives CASSQDLNRMWGKNTEAFF.